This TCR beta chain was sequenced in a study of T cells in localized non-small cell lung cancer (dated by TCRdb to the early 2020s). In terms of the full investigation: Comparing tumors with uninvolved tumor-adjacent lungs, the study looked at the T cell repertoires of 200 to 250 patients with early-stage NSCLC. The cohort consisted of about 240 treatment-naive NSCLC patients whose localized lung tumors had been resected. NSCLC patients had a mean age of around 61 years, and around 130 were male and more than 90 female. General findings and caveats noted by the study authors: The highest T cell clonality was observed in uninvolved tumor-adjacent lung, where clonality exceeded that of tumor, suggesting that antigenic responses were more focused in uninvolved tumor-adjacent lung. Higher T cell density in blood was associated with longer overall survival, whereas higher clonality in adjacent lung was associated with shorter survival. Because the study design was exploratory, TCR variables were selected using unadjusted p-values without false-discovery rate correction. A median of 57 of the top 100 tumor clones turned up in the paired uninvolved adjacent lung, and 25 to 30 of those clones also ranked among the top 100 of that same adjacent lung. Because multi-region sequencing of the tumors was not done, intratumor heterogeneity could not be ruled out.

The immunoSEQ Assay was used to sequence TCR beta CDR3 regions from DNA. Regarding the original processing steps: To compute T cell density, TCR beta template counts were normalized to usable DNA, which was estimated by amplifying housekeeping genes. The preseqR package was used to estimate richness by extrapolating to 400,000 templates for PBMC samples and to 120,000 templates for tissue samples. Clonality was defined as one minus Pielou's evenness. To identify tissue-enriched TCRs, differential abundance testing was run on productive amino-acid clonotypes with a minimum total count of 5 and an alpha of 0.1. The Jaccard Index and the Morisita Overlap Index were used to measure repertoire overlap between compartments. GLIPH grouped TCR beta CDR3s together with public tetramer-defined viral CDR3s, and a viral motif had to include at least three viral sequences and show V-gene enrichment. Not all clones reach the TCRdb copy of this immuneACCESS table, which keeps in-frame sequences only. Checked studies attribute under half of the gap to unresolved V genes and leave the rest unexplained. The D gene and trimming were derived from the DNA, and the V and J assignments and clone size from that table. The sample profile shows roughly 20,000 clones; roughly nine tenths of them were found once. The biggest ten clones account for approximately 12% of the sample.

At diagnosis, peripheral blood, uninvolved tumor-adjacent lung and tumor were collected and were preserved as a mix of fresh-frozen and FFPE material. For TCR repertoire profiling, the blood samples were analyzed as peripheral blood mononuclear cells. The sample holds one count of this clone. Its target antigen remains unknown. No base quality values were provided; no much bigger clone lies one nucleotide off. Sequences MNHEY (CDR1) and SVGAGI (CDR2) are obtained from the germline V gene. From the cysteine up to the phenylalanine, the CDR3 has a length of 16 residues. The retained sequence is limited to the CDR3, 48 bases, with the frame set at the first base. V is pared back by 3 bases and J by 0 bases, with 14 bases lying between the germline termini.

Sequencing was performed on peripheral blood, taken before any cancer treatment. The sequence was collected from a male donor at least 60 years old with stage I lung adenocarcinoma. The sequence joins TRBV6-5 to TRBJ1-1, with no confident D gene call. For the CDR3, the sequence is CASSYVATRMNTEAFF. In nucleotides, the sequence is TGTGCCAGCAGTTATGTCGCAACCAGGATGAACACTGAAGCTTTCTTT.